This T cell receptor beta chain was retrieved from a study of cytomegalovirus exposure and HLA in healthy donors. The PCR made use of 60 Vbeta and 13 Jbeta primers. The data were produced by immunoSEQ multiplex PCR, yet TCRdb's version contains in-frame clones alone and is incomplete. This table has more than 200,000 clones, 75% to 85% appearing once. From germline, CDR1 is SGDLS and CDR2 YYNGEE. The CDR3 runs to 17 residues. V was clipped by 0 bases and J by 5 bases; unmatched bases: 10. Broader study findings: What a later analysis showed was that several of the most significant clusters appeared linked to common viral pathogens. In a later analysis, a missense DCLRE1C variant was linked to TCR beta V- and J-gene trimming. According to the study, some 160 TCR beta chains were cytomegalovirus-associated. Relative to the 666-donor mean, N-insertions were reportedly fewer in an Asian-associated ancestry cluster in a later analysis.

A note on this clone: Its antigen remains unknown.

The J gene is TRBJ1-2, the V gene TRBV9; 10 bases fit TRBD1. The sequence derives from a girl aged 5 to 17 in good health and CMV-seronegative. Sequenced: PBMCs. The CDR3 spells CASSVAEVGTGVYGYTF. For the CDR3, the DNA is TGTGCCAGCAGCGTAGCTGAGGTAGGGACAGGGGTATATGGCTACACCTTC.